This T cell receptor beta chain was captured in a study of technical replicates of blood from a few donors. CDR3 length: 16 residues. CDR1 MNHNY and CDR2 SVGAGI come from the germline V gene (reference sequence). Clones were sequenced by immunoSEQ multiplex PCR, and TCRdb holds only the in-frame ones, with some missing. The table lists more than 90,000 clones, 90% to 96% of them singletons. As to this clone: Mismatch with germline at one junction end may stem from a read error.

The receptor comes from a human donor in good health. The rearrangement links TRBV6-6 to TRBJ2-5, with 7 bases lining up with TRBD2. The sequencing sample was made of T cells isolated from PBMCs. CDR3 region: CASSNSWGGIQETQYF. The DNA for the CDR3 is TGTGCCAGCAGTAACTCGTGGGGAGGGATTCAAGAGACCCAGTACTTC.